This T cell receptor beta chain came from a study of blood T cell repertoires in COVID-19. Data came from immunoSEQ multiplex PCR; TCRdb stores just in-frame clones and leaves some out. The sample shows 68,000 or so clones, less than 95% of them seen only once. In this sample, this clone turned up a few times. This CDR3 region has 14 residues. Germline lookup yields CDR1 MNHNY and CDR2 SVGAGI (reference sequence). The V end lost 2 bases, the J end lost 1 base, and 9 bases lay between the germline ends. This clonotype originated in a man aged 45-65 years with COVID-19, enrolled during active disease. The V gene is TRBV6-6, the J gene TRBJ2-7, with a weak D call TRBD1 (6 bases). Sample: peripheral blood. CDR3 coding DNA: TGTGCCAGCAGTTACGAGACAGGTTCCTACGAGCAGTACTTC. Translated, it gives CASSYETGSYEQYF.